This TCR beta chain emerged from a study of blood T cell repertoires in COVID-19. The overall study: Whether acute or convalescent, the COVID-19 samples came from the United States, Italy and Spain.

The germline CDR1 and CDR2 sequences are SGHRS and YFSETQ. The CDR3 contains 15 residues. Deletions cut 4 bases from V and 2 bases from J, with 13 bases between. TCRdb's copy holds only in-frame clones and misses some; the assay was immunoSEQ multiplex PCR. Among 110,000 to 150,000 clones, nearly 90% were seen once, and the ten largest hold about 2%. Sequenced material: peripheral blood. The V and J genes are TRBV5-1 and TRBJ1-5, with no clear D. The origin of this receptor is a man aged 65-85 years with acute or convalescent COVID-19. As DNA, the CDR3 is TGCGCCAGCAGCGTATCAGGTCGAGGCAATCAGCCCCAGCATTTT. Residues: CASSVSGRGNQPQHF.